This T cell receptor beta chain was observed in a study of identical twins. Study-wide results and limits: Findings came from cross-sectional statistics, without long-term follow-up of donors.

Regarding this clonotype: What it binds is not known.

The CDR3 runs to 14 residues. CDR1 is MNHEY, CDR2 SMNVEV, per germline (reference sequence). Unmatched junction bases numbered 8, after V lost 6 bases and J lost 6 bases. TCRdb reprocessed the 5' RACE reads via MiXCR and lists one record per CDR3 protein. The sample shows 250,000 to 300,000 distinct CDR3 sequences, 8% to 9.5% of them seen only once. The sample was also reused in another study, on yellow fever vaccine responses in identical twins.

The chain is built from TRBV27 and TRBJ1-5; 7 bases agree with TRBD1. Sequencing was done on a sample of CD8+ T cells sorted from blood. This TCR came from a young woman in good health. The CDR3 DNA is TGTGCCAGCAGCTCCACAGGGGCTGGTCAGCCCCAGCATTTT. Its protein is CASSSTGAGQPQHF.